One sample yielded the 30 T cell receptor beta chains listed below, sequenced in a study of blood T cell repertoires in COVID-19. The protocol was immunoSEQ multiplex PCR, while the TCRdb copy is restricted to in-frame clones and leaves out a portion. The profile shows about 270,000 clones, about four fifths of them singletons. Material: peripheral blood. These TCRs come from a human donor with COVID-19, enrolled during active disease. The donor label of this sample is uncertain.

This sequence joins TRBV23-1 and TRBJ2-2; possibly TRBD2 for D (6 bases). TRBV23-1 is reported as an ORF; its role is uncertain. The CDR3 spans 17 residues. Trimming shortened V by 0 bases and J by 2 bases, and 13 bases separated the two germline ends. CDR3 bases: TGCGCCAGCAGTCAATCATACCGGGACTCTAACACCGGGGAGCTGTTTTTT. As protein: CASSQSYRDSNTGELFF.

The rearrangement links TRBV19 to TRBJ2-1; the match to TRBD2 covers 16 bases. Germline CDR1 is LNHDA and CDR2 is SQIVND (reference sequence). J gave up 8 bases and V 5 bases, and 6 bases lay outside the gene matches. The CDR3 covers 16 residues. The CDR3 DNA sequence: TGTGCCAGTAGTCAGCCGGGACTAGCGGGAGGGGATGAGCAGTTCTTC. The encoded protein is CASSQPGLAGGDEQFF.

This rearrangement joins TRBV5-4 to TRBJ2-1; 9 bases line up with TRBD2. V shed 3 bases, J shed 6 bases, and the junction held 1 base outside the gene matches. Looked up from germline, CDR1 is SGHNT and CDR2 is YYREEE (reference sequence). The CDR3 spans 13 residues. The CDR3 DNA reads TGTGCCAGCAGCTCACTAGCGGGCAATGAGCAGTTCTTC. This sequence encodes CASSSLAGNEQFF.

The V call is TRBV29-1, the J call TRBJ2-7; TRBD1 is a possible D gene (6 bases). The CDR3 runs 12 residues. Germline V CDR1 and CDR2: SQVTM, ANQGSEA. V lost 5 bases and J lost 6, with 14 bases in between. CDR3 nucleotide sequence: TGCAGCGTTCAACGACCAGGGGTCGAGCAGTACTTC. It encodes CSVQRPGVEQYF.

This chain joins TRBV6-5 and TRBJ1-6, with 9 bases aligning to TRBD1. V was pared by 5 bases and J by 8 bases, with 7 bases of the junction left unmatched. Per germline, CDR1 MNHEY and CDR2 SVGAGI. CDR3 length: 15 amino acids. CDR3 loop: CASSLFDRGDSPLHF. The CDR3 DNA reads as TGTGCCAGCAGTCTTTTCGACAGGGGGGATTCACCCCTCCACTTT.

The chain couples TRBV5-4 to TRBJ2-2, with D possibly being TRBD2 (5 bases). CDR1 is SGHNT, CDR2 YYREEE, per germline (reference sequence). The CDR3 extends over 14 amino acids. The V and J ends lost 1 base and 3 bases respectively, with 7 bases between them. In DNA form, the CDR3 reads TGTGCCAGCAGCTTGCCTAGCTACACCGGGGAGCTGTTTTTT. Translated: CASSLPSYTGELFF.

This clone has a handful of counts. The chain uses TRBV27 and TRBJ2-7; maybe TRBD2 (5 bases). From germline, CDR1 is MNHEY and CDR2 SMNVEV (reference sequence). Trimming removed 0 bases at V and 12 bases at J, with 18 bases between. The CDR3 runs to 14 residues. CDR3 loop: CASSLSYSRRSPYF. The CDR3, as DNA: TGTGCCAGCAGTTTATCGTACTCCCGGAGGAGTCCGTACTTC.

This chain connects TRBV7-2 to TRBJ1-6; a possible D gene is TRBD1 (5 bases). Trimming shortened V by 4 bases and J by 3 bases, and 19 bases separated the two germline ends. The CDR3 contains 18 residues. Germline V CDR1 and CDR2: SGHTA, FQGNSA. DNA of the CDR3: TGTGCCAGCAGCTCCCGCCCCCCGACAGTCCTCTATAATTCACCCCTCCACTTT. Translation: CASSSRPPTVLYNSPLHF. The full variable domain, with the rest looked up from reference TRBV7-2 and TRBJ1-6, is GAGVSQSPSNKVTEKGKDVELRCDPISGHTALYWYRQSLGQGLEFLIYFQGNSAPDKSGLPSDRFSAERTGGSVSTLTIQRTQQEDSAVYLCASSSRPPTVLYNSPLHFGNGTRLTVT.

This clone occurred once. This chain links TRBV3-1 (or the pseudogene TRBV3-2) with TRBJ1-6, with 9 bases lining up with TRBD1. V shed 2 bases and J 9 bases; nucleotides not matched to a gene: 8. Germline V gene data show CDR1 as LGHDT and CDR2 as YNNKEL (reference sequence). The CDR3 spans 16 residues. The CDR3 loop is CASSQPETGGLSPLHF. In nucleotides, the CDR3 is TGTGCCAGCAGCCAACCAGAGACAGGGGGTCTTTCACCCCTCCACTTT.

This clone has a single count. The chain uses TRBV3-1 (or the pseudogene TRBV3-2) and TRBJ2-7; 11 bases fit TRBD2. V lost 1 base and J lost 5; bases outside the gene matches: 13. There are 18 residues in the CDR3. In germline, CDR1 is LGHDT, CDR2 YNNKEL (reference sequence). CDR3 amino acids: CASSQVASGRFLRHEQYF. The CDR3 DNA is TGTGCCAGCAGCCAAGTGGCTAGCGGGAGGTTTCTTCGGCACGAGCAGTACTTC.

V and J are TRBV9 and TRBJ2-5, with 10 positions matching TRBD2. After removal of 4 bases from V and 5 bases from J, the junction contained 11 bases not matched to a gene. The CDR3 extends over 16 amino acids. CDR1 is SGDLS, CDR2 YYNGEE, per germline. For the CDR3, the DNA is TGTGCCAGCAGCCTTGAAGCGGGAGGGCCTTGGGAGACCCAGTACTTC. Amino acid sequence: CASSLEAGGPWETQYF.

V gene TRBV27 combines with J gene TRBJ2-5; 10 bases align to TRBD2. Germline lookup yields CDR1 MNHEY and CDR2 SMNVEV (reference sequence). V lost 4 bases and J lost 2; bases outside the gene matches: 10. The CDR3 consists of 17 residues. The CDR3 DNA follows: TGTGCCAGCAGTTCAGGCGGACTAGCGGTACGTCAAGAGACCCAGTACTTC. Protein: CASSSGGLAVRQETQYF.

The table lists this clone with a few counts. The chain carries TRBV4-1 and TRBJ2-1; D possibly matches TRBD1 or TRBD2 (6 bases each). The germline V gene has CDR1 MGHRA and CDR2 YSYEKL. V was pared by 4 bases and J by 6 bases, with 10 bases between. The CDR3 has 13 residues. The CDR3 sequence is CASSREGGNEQFF. CDR3 nucleotides: TGCGCCAGCAGCCGAGAGGGGGGCAATGAGCAGTTCTTC.

This rearrangement joins TRBV19 to TRBJ1-6; 9 bases are shared with TRBD1. The CDR3 covers 15 residues. Trimming removed 8 bases from V and 6 bases from J; junction bases left unmatched: 8. From germline, CDR1 is LNHDA and CDR2 SQIVND (reference sequence). CDR3 protein: CASGSGTGFNSPLHF. CDR3 in DNA: TGTGCCAGTGGATCCGGGACAGGGTTTAATTCACCCCTCCACTTT.

The genes are TRBV21-1 and TRBJ1-4. TRBV21-1 is given as a pseudogene. This CDR3 region has 16 residues. The CDR3 region has the DNA TGTGCCAGCAGCAAACAGGGACTGAATACTAATGAAAAACTGTTTTTT. Residues: CASSKQGLNTNEKLFF.

The chain employs TRBV1 and TRBJ2-4; the D call TRBD2 from the table was never checked on the DNA. TRBV1 is designated a pseudogene. The CDR3 sequence is 22 residues long. CDR3 amino acids: CTSSQVTPPGLAGILAKNIQYF. For the CDR3, the DNA is TGCACCAGCAGCCAAGTAACGCCCCCCGGGCTAGCGGGCATACTAGCCAAAAACATTCAGTACTTC.

This chain uses TRBV30 with TRBJ1-2; 11 bases fit TRBD1. Per germline, CDR1 GTSNPN and CDR2 SVGIG (reference sequence). The CDR3 spans 14 residues. The ends lost 1 base at V and 8 bases at J; junction bases unmatched: 6. CDR3 sequence (DNA): TGTGCCTGGAGTGAACTTAGGGACAGGGGGGGCTACACCTTC. Translation gives CAWSELRDRGGYTF.

The chain uses TRBV11-2 and TRBJ2-2; D uncertain. Germline CDR1 is SGHAT and CDR2 is FQNNGV. This CDR3 comprises 13 residues. Trimming took off 1 base at V and 6 bases at J, with 6 bases between the two ends. As DNA, the CDR3 is TGTGCCAGCAGCTTAGTGTCTGCCGGGGAGCTGTTTTTT. Amino acids: CASSLVSAGELFF.

The CDR3 loop reads CASSTSGGREEQYF. In DNA form, the CDR3 reads TGTGCCAGTAGTACCTCCGGGGGACGAGAGGAGCAGTACTTC. This sequence joins TRBV19 and TRBJ2-7, with a possible D match to TRBD2 (6 bases). The CDR3 totals 14 residues. Germline loops: CDR1 LNHDA, CDR2 SQIVND (reference sequence). The V end was cut by 4 bases, the J end by 7 bases, with 17 bases between. Using reference TRBV19 and TRBJ2-7 for the parts outside the CDR3, the full variable domain is DGGITQSPKYLFRKEGQNVTLSCEQNLNHDAMYWYRQDPGQGLRLIYYSQIVNDFQKGDIAEGYSVSREKKESFPLTVTSAQKNPTAFYLCASSTSGGREEQYFGPGTRLTVT.

The rearrangement links TRBV5-6 to TRBJ2-7; perhaps TRBD2 as D (5 bases). V was pared by 0 bases and J by 3 bases, with 13 bases between. The CDR3 is 15 amino acids. CDR1 is SGHDT, CDR2 YYEEEE, per germline. The CDR3: CASSLAYLGSYEQYF. DNA of the CDR3: TGTGCCAGCAGCTTGGCCTATTTGGGGAGCTACGAGCAGTACTTC.

The chain is built from TRBV10-3 and TRBJ1-5, with TRBD1 identical over 9 bases. CDR3 length: 15 residues. V was pared by 5 bases and J by 3 bases, with 5 bases of the junction left unmatched. Germline V gives CDR1 ENHRY, CDR2 SYGVKD. The CDR3 spells CAISSGQGFNQPQHF. CDR3 DNA: TGTGCCATCAGTTCGGGACAGGGTTTCAATCAGCCCCAGCATTTT.

The chain couples TRBV29-1 to TRBJ1-5; TRBD1 agrees at 9 bases. The V and J ends lost 7 bases and 4 bases, in that order; junction bases with no gene match: 11. The CDR3 has 15 amino acids. Germline CDR1 reads SQVTM; CDR2 reads ANQGSEA. CDR3 sequence reads: CSAQATGGTNQPQHF. CDR3 DNA: TGCAGCGCTCAAGCTACAGGGGGCACTAATCAGCCCCAGCATTTT.

The chain recombines TRBV12-3 or TRBV12-4 with TRBJ1-2, with D unresolved. The CDR3 sequence is 11 residues long. V gave up 5 bases and J gave up 7 bases, with 8 bases separating them. The DNA of the CDR3 is TGTGCCAGCAGTCGGAGGACTGGCTACACCTTC. Translated: CASSRRTGYTF.

The chain is built from TRBV6-6 and TRBJ1-5; weak D call: TRBD1 (6 bases). Trimming took 7 bases from V and 14 from J, leaving 18 bases between them. The germline V gene encodes CDR1 MNHNY and CDR2 SVGAGI (reference sequence). The CDR3 loop spans 12 amino acids. The CDR3: CASKVSQGDEHF. CDR3 nucleotide sequence: TGTGCCAGCAAAGTTTCACAGGGTGATGAGCATTTT.

V and J are TRBV30 and TRBJ2-7, with D maybe TRBD2 (5 bases). Trimming left V 3 bases short and J 0 bases short, with 9 bases between. The germline gives CDR1 GTSNPN, CDR2 SVGIG (reference sequence). The CDR3 consists of 13 residues. The CDR3 is CAWSGISSYEQYF. The CDR3 nucleotides are TGTGCCTGGAGCGGGATTAGCTCCTACGAGCAGTACTTC. The whole variable domain, remainder taken from reference TRBV30 and TRBJ2-7, is SQTIHQWPATLVQPVGSPLSLECTVEGTSNPNLYWYRQAAGRGLQLLFYSVGIGQISSEVPQNLSASRPQDRQFILSSKKLLLSDSGFYLCAWSGISSYEQYFGPGTRLTVT.

The chain is built from TRBV4-2 and TRBJ2-2; 11 nucleotides align to TRBD2. Unmatched junction bases numbered 12, after V lost 4 bases and J lost 5 bases. CDR1 and CDR2 (germline): LGHNA, YNFKEQ. CDR3 length equals 18 residues. CDR3 nucleotides: TGTGCCAGCAGCCTCCCGGGACTAGCGGAGTCAGGGACCGGGGAGCTGTTTTTT. Its translation is CASSLPGLAESGTGELFF.

This clone was detected only a few times. The chain carries TRBV20-1 and TRBJ2-7, with 13 bases lining up with TRBD2. The V gene end was trimmed by 3 bases and the J gene end by 3 bases; junction bases not matched to a gene: 14. The CDR3 is 18 amino acids. Per the germline V gene, CDR1 is DFQATT and CDR2 is SNEGSKA (reference sequence). The DNA for the CDR3 is TGCAGTGCTAGTCGTCAAGGGACTAGCGGGATAGGCCGCTACGAGCAGTACTTC. Amino acids: CSASRQGTSGIGRYEQYF.

In its sample, this clone was seen a few times. CDR3 nucleotides: TGCGCCAGCAGCCGGGAGTACCAAATGGATGGCTACACCTTC. As protein: CASSREYQMDGYTF. J is TRBJ1-2 and V is TRBV5-1; D gene unclear. CDR3 size: 14 residues. The germline V gene has CDR1 SGHRS and CDR2 YFSETQ. V was pared by 4 bases and J by 6 bases, with 16 bases between.

The V and J genes are TRBV7-3 and TRBJ2-6; D not resolved. V dropped 5 bases and J dropped 1 base, with 9 bases sitting between them. The germline CDR1 and CDR2 sequences are SGHTA and FQGTGA. This CDR3 contains 15 residues. In nucleotides, the CDR3 is TGTGCCAGCAGCCCGTCAGCGTCTGGGGCCAACGTCCTGACTTTC. This codes for CASSPSASGANVLTF. The complete variable domain, with remaining parts taken from reference TRBV7-3 and TRBJ2-6, reads GAGVSQTPSNKVTEKGKYVELRCDPISGHTALYWYRQSLGQGPEFLIYFQGTGAADDSGLPNDRFFAVRPEGSVSTLKIQRTERGDSAVYLCASSPSASGANVLTFGAGSRLTVL.

The chain has TRBV5-1 and TRBJ2-5, with 10 positions matching TRBD2. Germline V CDR1 and CDR2: SGHRS, YFSETQ. V gave up 1 base and J gave up 4 bases; unmatched junction bases: 4. The CDR3 is made up of 15 amino acids. Here the CDR3 DNA reads TGCGCCAGCAGCTTGATCGCTAGCGGGGGAGAGACCCAGTACTTC. Its translation is CASSLIASGGETQYF.